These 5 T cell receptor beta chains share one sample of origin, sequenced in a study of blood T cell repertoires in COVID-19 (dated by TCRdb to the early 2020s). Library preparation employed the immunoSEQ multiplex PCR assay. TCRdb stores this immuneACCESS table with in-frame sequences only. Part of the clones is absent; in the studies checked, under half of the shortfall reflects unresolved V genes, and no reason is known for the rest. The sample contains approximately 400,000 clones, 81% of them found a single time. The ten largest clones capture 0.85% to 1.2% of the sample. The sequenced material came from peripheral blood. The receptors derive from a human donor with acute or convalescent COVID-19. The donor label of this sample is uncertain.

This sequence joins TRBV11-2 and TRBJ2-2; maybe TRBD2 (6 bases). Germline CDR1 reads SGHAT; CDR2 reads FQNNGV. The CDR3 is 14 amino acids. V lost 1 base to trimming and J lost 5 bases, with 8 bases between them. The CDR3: CASSLGGITGELFF. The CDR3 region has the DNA TGTGCCAGCAGCTTAGGCGGGATTACCGGGGAGCTGTTTTTT.

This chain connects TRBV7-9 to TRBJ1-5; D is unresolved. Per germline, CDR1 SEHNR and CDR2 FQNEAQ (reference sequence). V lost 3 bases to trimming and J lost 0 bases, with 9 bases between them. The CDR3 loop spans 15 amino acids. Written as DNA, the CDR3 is TGTGCCAGCAGCTTGAGTCAATATAGCAATCAGCCCCAGCATTTT. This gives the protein CASSLSQYSNQPQHF. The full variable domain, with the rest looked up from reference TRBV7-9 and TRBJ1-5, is DTGVSQNPRHKITKRGQNVTFRCDPISEHNRLYWYRQTLGQGPEFLTYFQNEAQLEKSRLLSDRFSAERPKGSFSTLEIQRTEQGDSAMYLCASSLSQYSNQPQHFGDGTRLSIL.

The CDR3 DNA is TGTGCCAGAAGTCAGGCAGGGAAGGAAAAACTGTTTTTT. Protein sequence: CARSQAGKEKLFF. The chain couples TRBV5-3 to TRBJ1-4, with D possibly TRBD1 on 5 matching bases. TRBV5-3 is noted as an ORF with a role that remains uncertain. Trimming removed 5 bases at V and 8 bases at J, with 13 bases between. CDR3 length equals 13 residues.

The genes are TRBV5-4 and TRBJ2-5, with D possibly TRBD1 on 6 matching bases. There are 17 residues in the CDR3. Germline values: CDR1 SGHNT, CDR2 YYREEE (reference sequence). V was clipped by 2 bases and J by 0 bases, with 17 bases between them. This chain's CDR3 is CASSFDADRLHQETQYF. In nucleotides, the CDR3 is TGTGCCAGCAGCTTTGATGCAGACAGGCTTCACCAAGAGACCCAGTACTTC.

CDR3 DNA: TGTGCCAGCAGCCAAGCTGGTATTGGCCCGAGGAGCGGGGAGCTGTTTTTT. It yields the protein CASSQAGIGPRSGELFF. The rearrangement links TRBV14 to TRBJ2-2; D gene ambiguous. The germline V gene has CDR1 SGHDN and CDR2 FVKESK. The CDR3 length is 17 residues. The germline V and J ends were trimmed by 1 base and 7 bases, with 19 bases remaining between them.